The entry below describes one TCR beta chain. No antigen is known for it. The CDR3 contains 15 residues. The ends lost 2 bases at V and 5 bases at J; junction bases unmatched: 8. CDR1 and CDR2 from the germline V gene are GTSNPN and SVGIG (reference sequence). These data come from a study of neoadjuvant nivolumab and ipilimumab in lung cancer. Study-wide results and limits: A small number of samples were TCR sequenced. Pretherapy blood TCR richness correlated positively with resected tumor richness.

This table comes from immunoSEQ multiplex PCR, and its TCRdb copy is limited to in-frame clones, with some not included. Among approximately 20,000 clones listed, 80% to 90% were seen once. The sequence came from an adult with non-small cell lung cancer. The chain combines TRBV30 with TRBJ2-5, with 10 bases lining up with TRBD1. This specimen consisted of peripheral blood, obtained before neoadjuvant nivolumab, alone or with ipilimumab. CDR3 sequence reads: CAWSPGQGQWETQYF. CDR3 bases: TGTGCCTGGAGTCCGGGACAGGGGCAATGGGAGACCCAGTACTTC.